These T cell receptor beta chains were read from a single sample in a study of OX40 agonist ivuxolimab in advanced cancers. Sequencing was performed with immunoSEQ multiplex PCR; in TCRdb, only in-frame clones are kept and a portion is missing. The repertoire has 45,000 to 65,000 clones, about 81% of them found once; the top ten carry nearly 0.7%. Sequencing used CD4+ or CD8+ T cells sorted from blood, obtained in a trial of the OX40 agonist ivuxolimab. These receptors were obtained from an adult with an advanced solid tumor such as melanoma, head and neck, liver or kidney cancer. Both conserved end residues are part of each CDR3. D genes are given only for firm matches. Only part of the rows carry a size: once, few, many, or a class if the clone is expanded.

d_call j_call v_call clone_size cdr3_nt cdr3_aa
. TRBJ2-7 TRBV28 . TGTGCCAGCAGGTTCTTCGGAACCTACGAGCAGTACTTC CASRFFGTYEQYF
. TRBJ2-3 TRBV5-8 . TGTGCCAGCAGCCGGGGACCGATTAGGAATACGCAGTATTTT CASSRGPIRNTQYF
TRBD1 TRBJ2-7 TRBV7-2 . TGTGCCAGCAGCCCTACCGGGACAGGGGCCTACGAGCAGTACTTC CASSPTGTGAYEQYF
TRBD2 TRBJ2-6 TRBV6-6 . TGTGCCAGCAGGGACGGGGGGAGCGGGAGGGCCAACGTCCTGACTTTC CASRDGGSGRANVLTF
TRBD2 TRBJ2-5 TRBV27 . TGTGCCAGCAGTCCCCTCGGGGCGGGGGGCCCCGAGACCCAGTACTTC CASSPLGAGGPETQYF
. TRBJ2-1 TRBV6-1 . TGTGCCAGCAGTTCAAACAATGAGCAGTTCTTC CASSSNNEQFF
. TRBJ1-3 TRBV19 . TGTGCCAGTAGTATAAGGGGACCCGGAGGAAACACCATATATTTT CASSIRGPGGNTIYF
TRBD1 TRBJ1-3 TRBV23-1 . TGCGCCAGCAGTCACCTCCGACAGGGCTCTGGAAACACCATATATTTT CASSHLRQGSGNTIYF
TRBD2 TRBJ2-1 TRBV5-8 . TGTGCCAGCAGCTTGGGACTAGCGGTCTACAATGAGCAGTTCTTC CASSLGLAVYNEQFF
. TRBJ1-1 TRBV21-1 . TGTGCCAGCAGCATGGCCGGGGGGAGCGGCACTGAAGCTTTCTTT CASSMAGGSGTEAFF
TRBD1 TRBJ1-5 TRBV4-1 . TGCGCCAGCAGCCAAGGGGACAGGCGCAATCAGCCCCAGCATTTT CASSQGDRRNQPQHF
. TRBJ1-2 TRBV18 . TGTGCCAGCTCACCGGACAGCTATGGCTACACCTTC CASSPDSYGYTF
TRBD1 TRBJ1-2 TRBV19 . TGTGCCAGTAGCAAGCACAGGGGGCTTCGGGACTATGGCTACACCTTC CASSKHRGLRDYGYTF
. TRBJ1-6 TRBV7-6 once TGTGCCAGCAGCTTAGCCATGAATTCACCCCTCCACTTT CASSLAMNSPLHF
. TRBJ2-7 TRBV5-5 . TGTGCCAGCGGCCTGGACGGGAGCTCCTACGAGCAGTACTTC CASGLDGSSYEQYF
. TRBJ2-1 TRBV7-9 . TGTGCCAGCAGCTTGTACCCCGTGGGGGCCCCGTTCTTC CASSLYPVGAPFF
. TRBJ2-7 TRBV5-1 . TGCGCCAGCAGCTTGTCCATAAGCTCCTACGAGCAGTACTTC CASSLSISSYEQYF
TRBD2 TRBJ2-3 TRBV7-3 . TGTGCCAGCAGCTCGCTAGCGGGGAGCACAGATACGCAGTATTTT CASSSLAGSTDTQYF
TRBD1 TRBJ1-4 TRBV6-5 once TGTGCCAGCCAGTCGACAGGGAATGAAAAACTGTTTTTT CASQSTGNEKLFF
TRBD1 TRBJ1-2 TRBV7-6 . TGTGCCAGCAGCTTAACACTCCGGGACAGGGGACTTCCTAACTATGGCTACACCTTC CASSLTLRDRGLPNYGYTF
TRBD1 TRBJ2-7 TRBV11-1 . TGTGCCAGCAGCTTAGGACAGGGCGAGCAGTACTTC CASSLGQGEQYF
TRBD1 TRBJ1-1 TRBV4-2 few TGTGCCAGCAGCCGTCGGACAGGGGGCGTTGCGATGGACACTGAAGCTTTCTTT CASSRRTGGVAMDTEAFF
TRBD1 TRBJ2-7 TRBV5-1 . TGCGCCAGCAGCTTGGAGGGACAGGGGGGCTACGAGCAGTACTTC CASSLEGQGGYEQYF
TRBD1 TRBJ2-3 TRBV10-1 . TGCGCCAGCAGTGTTACAGGGGGAATCACAGATACGCAGTATTTT CASSVTGGITDTQYF
. TRBJ2-5 TRBV7-9 . TGTGCCAGCAGCCGAGTAGGGGGGGCGGCGGAGACCCAGTACTTC CASSRVGGAAETQYF
. TRBJ2-7 TRBV5-4 . TGTGCCAGCAGCCCGGACCCAGGGCGCACCTACGAGCAGTACTTC CASSPDPGRTYEQYF
. TRBJ1-3 TRBV5-1 . TGCGCCAGCAGCCGCGGACTGTTGAGCTCTGGAAACACCATATATTTT CASSRGLLSSGNTIYF
. TRBJ2-3 TRBV28 once TGTGCCATCGCGGGGAGCACAGATACGCAGTATTTT CAIAGSTDTQYF
TRBD2 TRBJ2-7 TRBV5-1 . TGCGCCAGCAGCTTGATCTTTGCGCGGGAGGCATACGAGCAGTACTTC CASSLIFAREAYEQYF
. TRBJ2-7 TRBV6-5 once TGTGCCAGCAGTCAGACAGGACCTCCCTACGAGCAGTACTTC CASSQTGPPYEQYF